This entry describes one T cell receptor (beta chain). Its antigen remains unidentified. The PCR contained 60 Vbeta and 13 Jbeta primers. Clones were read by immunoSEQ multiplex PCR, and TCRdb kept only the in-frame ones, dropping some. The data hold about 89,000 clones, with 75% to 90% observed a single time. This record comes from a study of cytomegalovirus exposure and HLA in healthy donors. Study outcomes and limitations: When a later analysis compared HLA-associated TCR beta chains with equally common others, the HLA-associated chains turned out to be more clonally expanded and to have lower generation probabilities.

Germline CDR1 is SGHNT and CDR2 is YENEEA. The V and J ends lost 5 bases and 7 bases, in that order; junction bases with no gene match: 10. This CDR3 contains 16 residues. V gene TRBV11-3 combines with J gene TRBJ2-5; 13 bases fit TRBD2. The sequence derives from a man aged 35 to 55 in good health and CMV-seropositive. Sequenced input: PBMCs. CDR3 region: CASSPSTSGGRGTQYF. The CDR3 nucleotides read TGTGCCAGCAGCCCTTCGACTAGCGGGGGGCGGGGGACCCAGTACTTC.